Detailed here is one TCR beta chain. The data are from a study of T cell responses to AZD1222 COVID-19 vaccine. Across the whole study: Second-dose intervals of approximately 4 or approximately 12 weeks were pooled.

The V end lost 0 bases, the J end lost 6 bases, and 5 bases lay between the germline ends. Germline loops: CDR1 SQVTM, CDR2 ANQGSEA. CDR3 length equals 11 residues. Libraries were prepared by immunoSEQ multiplex PCR; TCRdb keeps only in-frame clonotypes and omits some of them. Of roughly 100,000 clones listed, around 91% are singletons. The sequence came from an adult in good health. The chain employs TRBV29-1 and TRBJ1-1; D unresolved. This specimen was peripheral blood, taken on day 0 of AZD1222 vaccination. This CDR3 reads CSVEDPPEAFF. In DNA form, the CDR3 reads TGCAGCGTTGAAGATCCCCCTGAAGCTTTCTTT.